This T cell receptor beta chain originates from a study of blood T cells in healthy people across ages. Overall study: The template switching approach captured approximately one barcoded beta molecule for every two T cells.

The CDR3 covers 11 residues. CDR1 is MDHEN, CDR2 SYDVKM, per germline. V lost 7 bases, J lost 2 bases, and 6 bases lay in between. In this sample, this clonotype turned up a few times. For the second PCR, which ran for about 6 to 11 cycles, a sample-barcoded 5' primer and a J-beta primer mix were used. Researchers report that each sample yielded at least 2.5 million CDR3-containing paired-end reads. MiXCR, run by TCRdb on the 5' RACE reads, gives a single entry per CDR3 protein. The repertoire has about 1.8 million distinct CDR3 sequences, less than 50% of them found once; the top ten carry roughly 2.1%.

V gene TRBV28 combines with J gene TRBJ2-7; D remains ambiguous. The sequence derives from a woman aged 40 to 49 in good health. The specimen was blood. For the CDR3, the DNA is TGTGCCAGCACGAGCACCTACGAGCAGTACTTC. This encodes CASTSTYEQYF.